This record concerns one TCR beta chain sequence. Its antigen specificity is not known. Base qualities are missing; no much larger clone stands one base away. These data are taken from a study of OX40 agonist ivuxolimab in advanced cancers. Concerning the study at large: Ivuxolimab, which targeted the costimulatory receptor OX40 (CD134), was an agonistic, fully human IgG2 monoclonal antibody. Intravenous ivuxolimab was administered to patients every 2 weeks at six dose levels: 0.01, 0.1, 0.3, 1.5, 3 and 10 mg/kg. Among the approximately 54 dose-escalation patients, 19 had hepatocellular carcinoma, around 15 melanoma, 9 renal cell carcinoma and 9 head and neck cancer. In the dose-escalation cohort, 70% to 85% of patients were male, and the mean age was approximately 55 years, with a range of about 20 to 79. Prior anti-PD-1, anti-PD-L1 or anti-CTLA-4 therapy was permitted, and 40% of dose-escalation patients had received checkpoint inhibitors. Partial responses were achieved by three dose-escalation patients, of whom one had hepatocellular carcinoma and two had cutaneous melanoma. Peripheral TCRbeta sequencing was intended to test whether TCR sequence diversity was altered and clonal T-cell expansion was caused by ivuxolimab. The paper reports the monotherapy dose-escalation portion (N of about 50 patients) of the phase I ivuxolimab trial. What the authors observed across the whole study: Antigen specificity was not determined for the clonally expanded peripheral T cells. Clonal expansion of both CD4+ and CD8+ blood T cells was observed from baseline to week 6 at doses 0.1 to 3.0 mg/kg. Low levels of normalized T-cell clonal expansion were also seen in some nonresponding patients. After ivuxolimab, expanded clones were on average more numerous among CD8+ T cells than among CD4+ T cells. In partial responders in the 0.1-3.0 mg/kg groups, normalized peripheral clonal expansion was found to be among the lowest, especially among CD8+ T cells.

Genomic DNA was isolated from the sorted cells so that the TCRbeta CDR3 region could be sequenced. The immunoSEQ Assay was used to sequence the TCRbeta CDR3 regions. This immuneACCESS table, as held by TCRdb, lists in-frame sequences with V and J called but not all clones. Of the missing ones, under half trace to an unresolved V gene in checked studies; the others have no known cause. The sample table lists some 74,000 clones, roughly four fifths of them with a count of one. The biggest ten clones account for 4% to 6% of the sample. The CDR3 measures 17 amino acids from cysteine to phenylalanine. Only the CDR3 DNA stays, 51 bases, in frame from base 1. Based on the germline V gene, the CDR1 and CDR2 sequences are SGHRS and YFSETQ. V is cut back by 0 bases and J by 0 bases, with 4 bases in the junction unmatched. The trial excluded patients who had a history of autoimmune disease or were on systemic immunosuppression. Peripheral blood for TCR sequencing was drawn from every dose cohort at baseline, at cycle 4 day 1 and at cycle 7 day 1. Samples were obtained from an open-label, multicenter, first-in-human phase I dose-escalation trial of ivuxolimab. The trial enrolled adults with locally advanced or metastatic head and neck squamous cell, hepatocellular, melanoma or renal cell carcinoma. CD4+ and CD8+ T cells were sorted separately from peripheral blood before TCR sequencing.

The chain employs TRBV5-1 and TRBJ2-2, with TRBD2 identical over 8 junction bases. The sequencing used CD4+ or CD8+ T cells sorted from blood, collected in a trial of the OX40 agonist ivuxolimab. This sequence originates from an adult with an advanced solid tumor such as melanoma, head and neck, liver or kidney cancer. The sequenced DNA: TGCGCCAGCAGCTTGGATGCGGGGGGCCCGAACACCGGGGAGCTGTTTTTT. It codes for CASSLDAGGPNTGELFF.